The clone carrying this TCR beta chain was picked up one time. Its antigen is unidentified. Only in-frame clones appear in the TCRdb table, and some are missing; sequencing was by immunoSEQ multiplex PCR. The repertoire holds around 700,000 clones, with about three quarters as singletons. V was cut by 5 bases and J by 2 bases, with 16 bases left in between. CDR3 size: 15 residues. Germline CDR1 and CDR2: MDHEN and SYDVKM. The data derive from a study of shared clonotypes between healthy human individuals. Findings and caveats of the study: Of the naive CD4 clonotypes, roughly 5.5% were shared across a few donors.

Donors were Caucasian adults residing in Nashville, Tennessee, USA. Researchers partitioned CD4+ cells into CD45RA+ naive and CD45RA-negative memory subsets. This chain links TRBV28 with TRBJ2-7, with D tentatively TRBD2 (5 bases). Sequences were obtained from memory CD4+ T cells sorted from blood. Subset reported: CD45RA-negative fraction. This receptor was identified in a woman in her thirties in good health. The CDR3 DNA reads as TGTGCCAGCAGTCCCACCAAGCGGAGACCCTACGAGCAGTACTTC. Protein product: CASSPTKRRPYEQYF.